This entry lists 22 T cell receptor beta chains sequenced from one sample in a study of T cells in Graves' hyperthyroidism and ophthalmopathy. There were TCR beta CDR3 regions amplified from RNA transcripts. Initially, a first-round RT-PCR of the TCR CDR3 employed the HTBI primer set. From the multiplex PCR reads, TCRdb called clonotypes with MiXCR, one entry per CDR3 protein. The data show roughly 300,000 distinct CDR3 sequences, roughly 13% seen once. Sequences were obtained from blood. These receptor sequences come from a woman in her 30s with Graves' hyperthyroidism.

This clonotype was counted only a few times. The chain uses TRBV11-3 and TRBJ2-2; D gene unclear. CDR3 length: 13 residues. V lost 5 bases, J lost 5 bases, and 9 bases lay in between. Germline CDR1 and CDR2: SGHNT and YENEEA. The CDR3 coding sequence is TGTGCCAGCAGCGGCTTCGCAACCGGGGAGCTGTTTTTT. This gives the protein CASSGFATGELFF.

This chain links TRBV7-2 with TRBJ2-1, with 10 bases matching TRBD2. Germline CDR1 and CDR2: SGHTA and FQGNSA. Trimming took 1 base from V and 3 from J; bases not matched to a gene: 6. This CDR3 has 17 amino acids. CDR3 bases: TGTGCCAGCAGCTTAGTCCTCCTAGCGGGAGTCTACAATGAGCAGTTCTTC. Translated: CASSLVLLAGVYNEQFF.

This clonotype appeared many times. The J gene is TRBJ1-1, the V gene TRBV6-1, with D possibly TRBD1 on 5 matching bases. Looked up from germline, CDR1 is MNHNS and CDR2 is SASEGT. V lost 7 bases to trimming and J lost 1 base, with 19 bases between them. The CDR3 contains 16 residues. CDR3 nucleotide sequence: TGTGCCAGCAATCCTAGGGCAGGGAAAGGGAACACTGAAGCTTTCTTT. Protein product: CASNPRAGKGNTEAFF.

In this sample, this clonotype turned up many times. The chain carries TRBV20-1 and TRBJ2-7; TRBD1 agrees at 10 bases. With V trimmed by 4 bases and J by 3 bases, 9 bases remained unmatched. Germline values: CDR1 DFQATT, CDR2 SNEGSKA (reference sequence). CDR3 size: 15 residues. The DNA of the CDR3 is TGCAGTGCTAACGAACGGGACAGGGGTTACTACGAGCAGTACTTC. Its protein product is CSANERDRGYYEQYF.

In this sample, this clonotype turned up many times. The CDR3 DNA reads TGTGCCAGCAGTTCCGACAGCCTCACAGATACGCAGTATTTT. This codes for CASSSDSLTDTQYF. The chain carries TRBV28 and TRBJ2-3, with TRBD1 as a possible D gene (5 bases). Trimming shortened V by 4 bases and J by 2 bases, and 10 bases separated the two germline ends. The germline V gene encodes CDR1 MDHEN and CDR2 SYDVKM. The CDR3 runs 14 residues.

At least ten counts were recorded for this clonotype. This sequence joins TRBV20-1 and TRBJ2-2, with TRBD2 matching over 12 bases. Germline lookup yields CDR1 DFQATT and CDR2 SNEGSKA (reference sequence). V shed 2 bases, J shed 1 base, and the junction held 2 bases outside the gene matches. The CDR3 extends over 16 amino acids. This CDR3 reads CSARPSGRVNTGELFF. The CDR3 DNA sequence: TGCAGTGCTAGACCTAGCGGGAGGGTGAACACCGGGGAGCTGTTTTTT.

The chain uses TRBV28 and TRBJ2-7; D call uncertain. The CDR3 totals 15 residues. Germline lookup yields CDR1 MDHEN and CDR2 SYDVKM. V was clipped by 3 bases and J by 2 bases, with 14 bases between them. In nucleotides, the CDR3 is TGTGCCAGCAGTTTTGGAAAGGGTAGAACCTACGAGCAGTACTTC. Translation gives CASSFGKGRTYEQYF.

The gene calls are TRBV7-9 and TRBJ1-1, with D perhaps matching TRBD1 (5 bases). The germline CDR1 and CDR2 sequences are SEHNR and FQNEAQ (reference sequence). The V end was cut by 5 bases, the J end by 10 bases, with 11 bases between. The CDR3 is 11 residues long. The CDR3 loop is CASSEGFRAFF. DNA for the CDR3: TGTGCCAGCAGCGAGGGGTTTCGAGCTTTCTTT.

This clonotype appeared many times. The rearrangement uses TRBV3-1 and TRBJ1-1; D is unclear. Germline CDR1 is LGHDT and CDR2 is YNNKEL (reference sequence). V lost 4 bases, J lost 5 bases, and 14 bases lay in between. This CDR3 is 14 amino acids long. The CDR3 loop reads CASSPLLERTEAFF. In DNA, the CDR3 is TGTGCCAGCAGCCCCCTCTTAGAGAGGACTGAAGCTTTCTTT.

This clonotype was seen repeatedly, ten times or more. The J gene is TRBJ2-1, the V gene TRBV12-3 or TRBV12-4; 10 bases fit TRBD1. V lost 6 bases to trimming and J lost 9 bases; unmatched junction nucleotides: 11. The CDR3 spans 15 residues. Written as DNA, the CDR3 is TGTGCCAGCAGCCCAGGGGACAGGGGCGACTCTGAGCAGTTCTTC. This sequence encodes CASSPGDRGDSEQFF.

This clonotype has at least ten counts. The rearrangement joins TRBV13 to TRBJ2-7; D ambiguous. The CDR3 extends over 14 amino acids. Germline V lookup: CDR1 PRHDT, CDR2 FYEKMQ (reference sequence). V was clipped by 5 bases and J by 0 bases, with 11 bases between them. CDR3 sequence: CASSLGRVSYEQYF. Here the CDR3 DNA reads TGTGCCAGCAGCCTCGGTCGGGTCTCCTACGAGCAGTACTTC.

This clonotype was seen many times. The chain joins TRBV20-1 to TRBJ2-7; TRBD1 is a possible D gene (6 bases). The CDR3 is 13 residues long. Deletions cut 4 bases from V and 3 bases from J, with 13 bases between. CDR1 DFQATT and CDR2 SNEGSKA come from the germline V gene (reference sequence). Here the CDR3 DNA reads TGCAGTGCTAAACAGGGAAGGAACTACGAGCAGTACTTC. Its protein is CSAKQGRNYEQYF.

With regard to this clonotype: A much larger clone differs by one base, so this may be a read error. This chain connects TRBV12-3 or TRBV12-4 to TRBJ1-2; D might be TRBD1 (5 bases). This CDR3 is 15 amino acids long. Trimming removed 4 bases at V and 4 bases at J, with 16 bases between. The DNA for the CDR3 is TGTGCCAGCAGTTGGGACGGCCCTACGAGCTATGGCTACACCTTC. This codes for CASSWDGPTSYGYTF.

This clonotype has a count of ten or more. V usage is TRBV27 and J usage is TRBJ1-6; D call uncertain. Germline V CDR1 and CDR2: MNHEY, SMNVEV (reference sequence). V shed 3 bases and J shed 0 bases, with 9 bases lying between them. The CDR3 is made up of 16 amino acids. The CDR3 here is CASSFGRSSYNSPLHF. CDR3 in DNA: TGTGCCAGCAGTTTTGGAAGGAGCTCCTATAATTCACCCCTCCACTTT.

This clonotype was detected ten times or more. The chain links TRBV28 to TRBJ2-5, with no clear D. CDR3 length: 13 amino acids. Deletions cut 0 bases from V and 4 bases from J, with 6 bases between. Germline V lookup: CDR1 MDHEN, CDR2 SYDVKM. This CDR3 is CASSLWTGETQYF. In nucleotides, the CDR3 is TGTGCCAGCAGTTTATGGACCGGAGAGACCCAGTACTTC.

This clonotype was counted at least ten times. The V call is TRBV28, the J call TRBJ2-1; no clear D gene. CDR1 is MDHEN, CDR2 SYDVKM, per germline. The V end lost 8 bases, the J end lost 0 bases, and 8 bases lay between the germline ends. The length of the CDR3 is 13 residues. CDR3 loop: CASGVSSYNEQFF. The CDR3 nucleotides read TGTGCCAGCGGAGTGAGCTCCTACAATGAGCAGTTCTTC.

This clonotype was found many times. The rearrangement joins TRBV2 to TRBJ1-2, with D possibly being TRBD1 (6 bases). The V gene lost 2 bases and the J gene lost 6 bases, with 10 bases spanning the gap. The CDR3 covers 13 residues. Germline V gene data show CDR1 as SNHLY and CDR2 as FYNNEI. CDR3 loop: CASSERQDDGYTF. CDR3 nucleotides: TGTGCCAGCAGTGAACGACAGGATGATGGCTACACCTTC. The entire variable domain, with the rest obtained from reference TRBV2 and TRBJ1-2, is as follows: EPEVTQTPSHQVTQMGQEVILRCVPISNHLYFYWYRQILGQKVEFLVSFYNNEISEKSEIFDDQFSVERPDGSNFTLKIRSTKLEDSAMYFCASSERQDDGYTFGSGTRLTVV.

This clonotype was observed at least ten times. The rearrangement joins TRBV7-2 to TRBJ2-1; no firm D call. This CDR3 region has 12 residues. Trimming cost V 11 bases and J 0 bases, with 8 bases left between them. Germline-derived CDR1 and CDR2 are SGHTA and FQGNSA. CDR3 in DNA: TGTGCCCGGACGAGCTCCTACAATGAGCAGTTCTTC. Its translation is CARTSSYNEQFF.

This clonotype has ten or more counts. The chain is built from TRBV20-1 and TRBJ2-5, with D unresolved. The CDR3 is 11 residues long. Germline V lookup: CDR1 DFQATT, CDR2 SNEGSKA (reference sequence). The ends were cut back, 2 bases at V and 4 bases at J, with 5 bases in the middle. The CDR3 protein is CSARLGETQYF. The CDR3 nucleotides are TGCAGTGCTAGACTAGGAGAGACCCAGTACTTC.

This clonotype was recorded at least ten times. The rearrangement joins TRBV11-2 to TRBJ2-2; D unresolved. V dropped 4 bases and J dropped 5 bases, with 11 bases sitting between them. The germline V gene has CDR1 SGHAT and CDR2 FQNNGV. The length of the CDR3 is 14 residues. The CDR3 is CASSSPRATGELFF. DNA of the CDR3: TGTGCCAGCAGCTCACCCCGCGCGACCGGGGAGCTGTTTTTT.

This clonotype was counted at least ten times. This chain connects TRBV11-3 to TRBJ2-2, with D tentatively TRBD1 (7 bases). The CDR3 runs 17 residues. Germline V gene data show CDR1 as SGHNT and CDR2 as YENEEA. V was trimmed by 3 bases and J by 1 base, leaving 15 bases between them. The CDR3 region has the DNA TGTGCCAGCAGCTTCAGGGGGGCTAGCGTGAACACCGGGGAGCTGTTTTTT. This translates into CASSFRGASVNTGELFF.

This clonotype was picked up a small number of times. The CDR3, as DNA: TGCGCCAGCAGCCAAGAATTGGCGGGAGGGCAGTACTTC. This encodes CASSQELAGGQYF. The J gene is TRBJ2-7, the V gene TRBV4-3, with TRBD2 matching 8 bases. Germline lookup yields CDR1 LGHNA and CDR2 YSLEER. This CDR3 has 13 residues. V was pared by 0 bases and J by 9 bases, with 4 bases of the junction left unmatched.